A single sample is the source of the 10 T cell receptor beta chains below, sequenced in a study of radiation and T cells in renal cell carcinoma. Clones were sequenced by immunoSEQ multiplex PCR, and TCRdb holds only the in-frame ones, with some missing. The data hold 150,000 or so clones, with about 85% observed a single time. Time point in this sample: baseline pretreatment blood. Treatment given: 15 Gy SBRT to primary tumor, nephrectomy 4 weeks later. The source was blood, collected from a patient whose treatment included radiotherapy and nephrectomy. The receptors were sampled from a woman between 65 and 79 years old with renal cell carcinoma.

The CDR3 DNA follows: TGTGCCAGCAGAACCGGGACAGGACCGTGGGGCTACACCTTC. Protein sequence: CASRTGTGPWGYTF. The rearrangement links TRBV7-2 to TRBJ1-2; 8 bases are a match to TRBD1. Per germline, CDR1 SGHTA and CDR2 FQGNSA. The trim removed 6 bases at V and 8 bases at J, leaving 11 bases unmatched. The length of the CDR3 is 14 residues.

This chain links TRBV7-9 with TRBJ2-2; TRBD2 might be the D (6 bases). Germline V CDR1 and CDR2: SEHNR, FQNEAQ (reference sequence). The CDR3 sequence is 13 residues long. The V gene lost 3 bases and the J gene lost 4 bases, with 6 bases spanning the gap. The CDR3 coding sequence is TGTGCCAGCAGCTTGGGGGGCACCGGGGAGCTGTTTTTT. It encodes CASSLGGTGELFF.

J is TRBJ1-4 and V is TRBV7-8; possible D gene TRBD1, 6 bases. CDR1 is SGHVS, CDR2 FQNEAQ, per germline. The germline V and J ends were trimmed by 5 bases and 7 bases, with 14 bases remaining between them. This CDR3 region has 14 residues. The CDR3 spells CASSRREGGEKLFF. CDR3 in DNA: TGTGCCAGCAGCCGGAGAGAGGGGGGTGAAAAACTGTTTTTT.

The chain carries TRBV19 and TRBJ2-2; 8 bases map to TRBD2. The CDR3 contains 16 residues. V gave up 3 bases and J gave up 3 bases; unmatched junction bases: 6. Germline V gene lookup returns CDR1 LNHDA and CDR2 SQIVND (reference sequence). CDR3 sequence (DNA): TGTGCCAGTAGTATCATAGCGGGGTCCCACACCGGGGAGCTGTTTTTT. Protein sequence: CASSIIAGSHTGELFF.

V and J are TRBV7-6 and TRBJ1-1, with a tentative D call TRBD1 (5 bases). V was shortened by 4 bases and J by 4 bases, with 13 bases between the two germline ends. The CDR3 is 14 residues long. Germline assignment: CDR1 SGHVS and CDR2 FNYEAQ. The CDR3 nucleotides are TGTGCCAGCAGCTCGGGGCTGGAGGGCACTGAAGCTTTCTTT. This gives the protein CASSSGLEGTEAFF.

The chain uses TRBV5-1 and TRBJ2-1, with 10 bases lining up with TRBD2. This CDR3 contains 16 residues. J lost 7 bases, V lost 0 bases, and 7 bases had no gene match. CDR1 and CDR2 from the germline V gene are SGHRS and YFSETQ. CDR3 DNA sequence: TGCGCCAGCAGCTTGGCTAGTAGCGGGGGGTTTAATGAGCAGTTCTTC. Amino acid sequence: CASSLASSGGFNEQFF.

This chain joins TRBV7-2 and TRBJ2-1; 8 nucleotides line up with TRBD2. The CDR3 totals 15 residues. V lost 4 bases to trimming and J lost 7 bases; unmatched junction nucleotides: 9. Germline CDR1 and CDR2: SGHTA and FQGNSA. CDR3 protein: CASSSEAGGFNEQFF. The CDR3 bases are TGTGCCAGCAGCTCTGAGGCGGGGGGCTTTAATGAGCAGTTCTTC.

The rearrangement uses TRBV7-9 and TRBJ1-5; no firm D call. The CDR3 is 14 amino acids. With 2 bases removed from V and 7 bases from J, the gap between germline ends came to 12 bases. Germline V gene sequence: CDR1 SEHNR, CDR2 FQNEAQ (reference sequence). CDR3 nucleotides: TGTGCCAGCAGCTTATCGGGGAGTAGGCAGCCCCAGCATTTT. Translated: CASSLSGSRQPQHF. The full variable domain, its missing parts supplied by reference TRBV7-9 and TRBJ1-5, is DTGVSQNPRHKITKRGQNVTFRCDPISEHNRLYWYRQTLGQGPEFLTYFQNEAQLEKSRLLSDRFSAERPKGSFSTLEIQRTEQGDSAMYLCASSLSGSRQPQHFGDGTRLSIL.

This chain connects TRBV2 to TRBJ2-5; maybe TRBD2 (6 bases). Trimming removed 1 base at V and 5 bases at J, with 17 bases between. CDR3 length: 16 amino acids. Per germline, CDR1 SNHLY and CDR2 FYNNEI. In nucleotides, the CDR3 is TGTGCCAGCAGTGAAGAGGGCATGTTGGGGAGGGAGACCCAGTACTTC. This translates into CASSEEGMLGRETQYF.

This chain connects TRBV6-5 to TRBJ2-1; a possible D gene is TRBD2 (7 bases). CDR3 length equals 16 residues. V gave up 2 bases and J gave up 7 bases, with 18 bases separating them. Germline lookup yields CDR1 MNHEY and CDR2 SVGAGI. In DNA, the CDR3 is TGTGCCAGCAGTTACGTGGAGGGGGGGCCCATGAATGAGCAGTTCTTC. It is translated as CASSYVEGGPMNEQFF.